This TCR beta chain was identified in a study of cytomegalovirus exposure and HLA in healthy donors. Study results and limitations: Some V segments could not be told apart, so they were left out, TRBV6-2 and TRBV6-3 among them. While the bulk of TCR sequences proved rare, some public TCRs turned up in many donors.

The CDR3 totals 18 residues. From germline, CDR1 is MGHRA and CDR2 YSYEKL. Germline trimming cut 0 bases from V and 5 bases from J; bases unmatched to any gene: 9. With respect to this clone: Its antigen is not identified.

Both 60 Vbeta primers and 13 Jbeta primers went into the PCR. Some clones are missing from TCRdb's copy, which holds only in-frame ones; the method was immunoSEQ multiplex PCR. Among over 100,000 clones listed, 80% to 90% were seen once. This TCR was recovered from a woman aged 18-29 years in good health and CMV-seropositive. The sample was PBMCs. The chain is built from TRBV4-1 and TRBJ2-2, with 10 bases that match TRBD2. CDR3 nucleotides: TGCGCCAGCAGCCAAGATAAAAGCGGGGGGGCTATTACCGGGGAGCTGTTTTTT. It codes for CASSQDKSGGAITGELFF.